This T cell receptor (beta chain) is drawn from a study of blood T cell repertoires in COVID-19. Study details: Nucleic acid was either cDNA or gDNA, and it came from T cells, B-cell-depleted T cells, or PBMCs.

The CDR3 loop spans 15 amino acids. After removal of 1 base from V and 1 base from J, the junction contained 1 base not matched to a gene. CDR1 is KGHSH and CDR2 is LQKENI in the germline V gene. Data came from immunoSEQ multiplex PCR; TCRdb stores just in-frame clones and leaves some out. This table holds around 110,000 clones, 84% found once. Worth noting for this clone: The same CDR3 also results from other DNA sequences found in this sample.

The TCR originated in a human donor in a cohort sampled during active COVID-19. Sequencing input: peripheral blood. V is TRBV18 and J is TRBJ2-1; 7 bases fit TRBD1. CDR3 nucleotides: TGTGCCAGCTCACCACGACAGGGATCCTACAATGAGCAGTTCTTC. It encodes CASSPRQGSYNEQFF.